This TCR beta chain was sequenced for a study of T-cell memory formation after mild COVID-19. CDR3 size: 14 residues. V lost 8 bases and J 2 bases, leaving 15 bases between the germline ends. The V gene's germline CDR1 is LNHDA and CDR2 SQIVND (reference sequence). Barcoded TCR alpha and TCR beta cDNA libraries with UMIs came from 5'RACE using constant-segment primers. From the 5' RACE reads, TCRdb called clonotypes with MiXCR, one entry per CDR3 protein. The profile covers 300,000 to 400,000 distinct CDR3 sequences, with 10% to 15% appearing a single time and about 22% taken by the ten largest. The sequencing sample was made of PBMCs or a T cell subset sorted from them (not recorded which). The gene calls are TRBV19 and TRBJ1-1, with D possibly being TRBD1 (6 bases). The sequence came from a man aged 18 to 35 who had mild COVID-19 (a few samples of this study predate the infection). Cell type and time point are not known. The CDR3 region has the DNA TGTGCCAGTTTGCGGGGGCCTACCAACACTGAAGCTTTCTTT. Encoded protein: CASLRGPTNTEAFF.